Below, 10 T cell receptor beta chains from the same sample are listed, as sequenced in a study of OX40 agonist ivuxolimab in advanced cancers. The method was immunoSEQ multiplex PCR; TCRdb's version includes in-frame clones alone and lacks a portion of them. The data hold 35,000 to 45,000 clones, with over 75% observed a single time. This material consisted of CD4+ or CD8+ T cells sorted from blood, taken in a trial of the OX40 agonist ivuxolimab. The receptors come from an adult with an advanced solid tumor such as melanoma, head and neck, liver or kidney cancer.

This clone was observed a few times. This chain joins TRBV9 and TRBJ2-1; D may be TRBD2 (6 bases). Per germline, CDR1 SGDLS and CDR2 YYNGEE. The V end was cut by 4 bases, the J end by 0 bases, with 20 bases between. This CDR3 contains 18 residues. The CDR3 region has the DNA TGTGCCAGCAGCCCCCTGCTGTCGGGGGAGAGCTCCTACAATGAGCAGTTCTTC. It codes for CASSPLLSGESSYNEQFF.

CDR3 sequence: CASSSPGGGLGNEQFF. CDR3 in DNA: TGCGCCAGCTCTTCTCCTGGGGGGGGCTTGGGCAATGAGCAGTTCTTC. The V and J genes are TRBV5-1 and TRBJ2-1, with TRBD2 as a possible D gene (7 bases). With 7 bases removed from V and 6 bases from J, the gap between germline ends came to 23 bases. Germline V lookup: CDR1 SGHRS, CDR2 YFSETQ. This CDR3 is built from 16 residues.

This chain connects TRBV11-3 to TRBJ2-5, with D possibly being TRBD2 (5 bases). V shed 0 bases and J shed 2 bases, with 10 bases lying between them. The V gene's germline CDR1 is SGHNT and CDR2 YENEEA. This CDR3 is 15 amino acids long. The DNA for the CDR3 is TGTGCCAGCAGCTTAGATGGCGGGTCGCAAGAGACCCAGTACTTC. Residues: CASSLDGGSQETQYF. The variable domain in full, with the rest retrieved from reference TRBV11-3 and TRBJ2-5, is EAGVVQSPRYKIIEKKQPVAFWCNPISGHNTLYWYLQNLGQGPELLIRYENEEAVDDSQLPKDRFSAERLKGVDSTLKIQPAELGDSAVYLCASSLDGGSQETQYFGPGTRLLVL.

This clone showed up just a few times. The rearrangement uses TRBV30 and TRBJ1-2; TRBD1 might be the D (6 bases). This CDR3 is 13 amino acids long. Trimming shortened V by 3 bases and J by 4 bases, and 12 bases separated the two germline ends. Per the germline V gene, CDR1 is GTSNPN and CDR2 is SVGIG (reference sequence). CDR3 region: CAWRIGGIYGYTF. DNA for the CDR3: TGTGCCTGGAGGATAGGGGGTATCTATGGCTACACCTTC.

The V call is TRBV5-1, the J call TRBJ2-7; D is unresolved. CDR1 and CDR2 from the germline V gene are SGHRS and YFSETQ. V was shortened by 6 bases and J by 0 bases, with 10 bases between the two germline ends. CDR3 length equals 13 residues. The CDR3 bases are TGCGCCAGCACCCCCCAGGACTCCTACGAGCAGTACTTC. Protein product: CASTPQDSYEQYF. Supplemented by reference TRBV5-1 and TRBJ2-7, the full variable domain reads KAGVTQTPRYLIKTRGQQVTLSCSPISGHRSVSWYQQTPGQGLQFLFEYFSETQRNKGNFPGRFSGRQFSNSRSEMNVSTLELGDSALYLCASTPQDSYEQYFGPGTRLTVT.

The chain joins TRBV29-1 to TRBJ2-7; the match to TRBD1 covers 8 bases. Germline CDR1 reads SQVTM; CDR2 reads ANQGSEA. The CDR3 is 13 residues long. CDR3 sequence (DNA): TGCAACATTAGGACAGGGTCGGATTACGAGCAGTACTTC. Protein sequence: CNIRTGSDYEQYF.

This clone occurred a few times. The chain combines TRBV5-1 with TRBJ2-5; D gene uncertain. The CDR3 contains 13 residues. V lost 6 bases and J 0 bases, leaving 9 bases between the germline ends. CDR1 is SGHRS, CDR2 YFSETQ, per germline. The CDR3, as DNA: TGCGCCAGCACCCAAGATGACCAAGAGACCCAGTACTTC. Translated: CASTQDDQETQYF.

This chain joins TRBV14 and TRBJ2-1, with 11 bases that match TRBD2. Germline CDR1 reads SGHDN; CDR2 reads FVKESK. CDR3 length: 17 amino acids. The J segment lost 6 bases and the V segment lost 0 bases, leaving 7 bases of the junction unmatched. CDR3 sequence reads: CASSQDRGTSGGNEQFF. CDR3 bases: TGTGCCAGCAGCCAAGATCGGGGGACTAGCGGTGGCAATGAGCAGTTCTTC. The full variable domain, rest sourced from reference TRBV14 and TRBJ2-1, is EAGVTQFPSHSVIEKGQTVTLRCDPISGHDNLYWYRRVMGKEIKFLLHFVKESKQDESGMPNNRFLAERTGGTYSTLKVQPAELEDSGVYFCASSQDRGTSGGNEQFFGPGTRLTVL.

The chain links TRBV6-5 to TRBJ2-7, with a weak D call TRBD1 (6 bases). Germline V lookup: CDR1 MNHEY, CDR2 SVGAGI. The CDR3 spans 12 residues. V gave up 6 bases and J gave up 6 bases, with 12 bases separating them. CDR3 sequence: CASSPGQGEQYF. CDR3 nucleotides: TGTGCCAGCAGCCCGGGACAAGGCGAGCAGTACTTC.

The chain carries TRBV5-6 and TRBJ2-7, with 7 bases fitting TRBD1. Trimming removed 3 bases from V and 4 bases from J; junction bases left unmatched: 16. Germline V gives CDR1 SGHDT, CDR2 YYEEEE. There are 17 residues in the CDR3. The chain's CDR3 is CASSSLDRDNGIYEQYF. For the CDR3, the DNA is TGTGCCAGCAGCTCCCTCGACAGGGATAATGGGATTTACGAGCAGTACTTC. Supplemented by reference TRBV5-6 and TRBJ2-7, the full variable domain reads DAGVTQSPTHLIKTRGQQVTLRCSPKSGHDTVSWYQQALGQGPQFIFQYYEEEERQRGNFPDRFSGHQFPNYSSELNVNALLLGDSALYLCASSSLDRDNGIYEQYFGPGTRLTVT.